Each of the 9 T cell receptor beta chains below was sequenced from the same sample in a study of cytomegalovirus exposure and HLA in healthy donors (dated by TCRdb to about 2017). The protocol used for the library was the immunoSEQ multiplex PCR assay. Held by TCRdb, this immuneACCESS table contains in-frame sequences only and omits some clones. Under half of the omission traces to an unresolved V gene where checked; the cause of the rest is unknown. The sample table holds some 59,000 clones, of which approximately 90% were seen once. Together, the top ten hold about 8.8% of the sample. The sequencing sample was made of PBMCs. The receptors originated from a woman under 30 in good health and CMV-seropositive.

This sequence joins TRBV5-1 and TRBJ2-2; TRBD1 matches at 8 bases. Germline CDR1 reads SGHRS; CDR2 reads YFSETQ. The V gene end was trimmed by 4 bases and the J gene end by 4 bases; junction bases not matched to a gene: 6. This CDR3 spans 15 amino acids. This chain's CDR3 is CASSLRQGRTGELFF. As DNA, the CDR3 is TGCGCCAGCAGCCTTAGACAGGGGCGCACCGGGGAGCTGTTTTTT.

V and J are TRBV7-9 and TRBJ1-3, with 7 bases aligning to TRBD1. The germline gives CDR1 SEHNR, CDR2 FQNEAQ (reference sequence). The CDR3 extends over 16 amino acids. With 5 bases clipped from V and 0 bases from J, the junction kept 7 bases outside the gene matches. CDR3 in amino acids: CASSIPDRDSGNTIYF. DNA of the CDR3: TGTGCCAGCAGCATCCCTGACAGGGACTCTGGAAACACCATATATTTT.

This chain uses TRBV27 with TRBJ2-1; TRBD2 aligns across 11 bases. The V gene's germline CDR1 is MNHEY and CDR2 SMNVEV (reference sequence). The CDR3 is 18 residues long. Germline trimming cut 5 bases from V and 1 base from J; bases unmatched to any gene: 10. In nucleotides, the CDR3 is TGTGCCAGCAGTAAATCCGGGACTAGCGGCGCTTCCTACAATGAGCAGTTCTTC. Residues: CASSKSGTSGASYNEQFF.

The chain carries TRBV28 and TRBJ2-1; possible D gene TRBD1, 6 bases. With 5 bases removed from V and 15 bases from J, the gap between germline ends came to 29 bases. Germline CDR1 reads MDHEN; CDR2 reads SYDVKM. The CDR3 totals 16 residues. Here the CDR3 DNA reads TGTGCCAGCAGTACCCCTCGGGAAACAGGGCAAGTTCAGCGGTTCTTC. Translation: CASSTPRETGQVQRFF.

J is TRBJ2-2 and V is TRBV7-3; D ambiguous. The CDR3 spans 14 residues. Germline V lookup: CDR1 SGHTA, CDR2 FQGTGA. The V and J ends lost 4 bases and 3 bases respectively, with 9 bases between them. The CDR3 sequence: CASSSSHYTGELFF. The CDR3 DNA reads TGTGCCAGCAGCTCCTCACATTACACCGGGGAGCTGTTTTTT.

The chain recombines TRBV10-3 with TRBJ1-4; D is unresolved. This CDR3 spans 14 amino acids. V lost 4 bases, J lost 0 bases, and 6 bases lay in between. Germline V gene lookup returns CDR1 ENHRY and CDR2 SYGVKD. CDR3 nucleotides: TGTGCCATCAGTGGCGGTGCAACTAATGAAAAACTGTTTTTT. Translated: CAISGGATNEKLFF.

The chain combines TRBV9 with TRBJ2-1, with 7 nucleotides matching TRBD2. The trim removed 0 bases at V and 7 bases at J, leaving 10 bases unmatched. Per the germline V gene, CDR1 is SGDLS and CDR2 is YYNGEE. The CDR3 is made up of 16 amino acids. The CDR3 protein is CASSVVGGGPSNEQFF. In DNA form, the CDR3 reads TGTGCCAGCAGCGTAGTGGGCGGGGGTCCGTCGAATGAGCAGTTCTTC.

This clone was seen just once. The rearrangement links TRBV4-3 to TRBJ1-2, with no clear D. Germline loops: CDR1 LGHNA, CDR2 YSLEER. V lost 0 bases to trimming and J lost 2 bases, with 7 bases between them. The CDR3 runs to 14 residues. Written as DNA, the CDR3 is TGCGCCAGCAGCCAAGATAACTACAACTATGGCTACACCTTC. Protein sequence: CASSQDNYNYGYTF.

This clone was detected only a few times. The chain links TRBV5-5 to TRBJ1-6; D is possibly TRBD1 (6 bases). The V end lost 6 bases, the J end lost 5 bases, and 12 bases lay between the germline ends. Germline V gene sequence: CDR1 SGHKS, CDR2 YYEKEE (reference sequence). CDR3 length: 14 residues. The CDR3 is CASKPRTDNSPLHF. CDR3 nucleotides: TGTGCCAGCAAACCTCGGACAGATAATTCACCCCTCCACTTT.